The 24 T cell receptor beta chains presented below share a single source sample, sequenced in a study of immune evolution from preneoplasia to lung adenocarcinoma. Data came from immunoSEQ multiplex PCR; TCRdb stores just in-frame clones and leaves some out. The data show approximately 11,000 clones, roughly 84% seen once. The specimen was FFPE minimally invasive lung adenocarcinoma tissue. These receptors all come from a person aged 65 to 85 with lung adenocarcinoma.

With regard to this clone: One junction end disagrees with the germline gene, perhaps due to a read error. This chain links TRBV7-9 with TRBJ2-2; 9 bases agree with TRBD1. CDR1 and CDR2 (germline): SEHNR, FQNEAQ (reference sequence). The CDR3 has 14 residues. The CDR3: CASSGQGNAGELFF. The CDR3 bases are TGTGCCAGCAGCGGACAGGGGAACGCCGGGGAGCTGTTTTTT.

The chain is built from TRBV6-1 and TRBJ1-1; 7 nucleotides agree with TRBD1. The germline gives CDR1 MNHNS, CDR2 SASEGT. Unmatched junction bases numbered 4, after V lost 8 bases and J lost 1 base. The CDR3 has 13 amino acids. The CDR3 DNA reads as TGTGCCAGCGGGAGGACAGGGAACACTGAAGCTTTCTTT. This gives the protein CASGRTGNTEAFF.

The CDR3 coding sequence is TGTGCCAGCGGGACAGACAATCAGCCCCAGCATTTT. This sequence encodes CASGTDNQPQHF. The J gene is TRBJ1-5, the V gene TRBV6-5, with 7 bases lining up with TRBD1. The CDR3 extends over 12 amino acids. V gave up 8 bases and J gave up 3 bases; unmatched junction bases: 1. Germline V gives CDR1 MNHEY, CDR2 SVGAGI.

This clone was picked up one time. The V call is TRBV30, the J call TRBJ2-5; D tentatively fits TRBD1 or TRBD2 (5 bases each). CDR1 GTSNPN and CDR2 SVGIG come from the germline V gene (reference sequence). CDR3 length: 13 amino acids. V was pared by 1 base and J by 5 bases, with 11 bases between. The CDR3 DNA is TGTGCCTGGAGTGCCATCTGGGGGGAGACCCAGTACTTC. This sequence encodes CAWSAIWGETQYF.

The V and J genes are TRBV7-6 and TRBJ2-3; D is undetermined. This CDR3 has 12 residues. Looked up from germline, CDR1 is SGHVS and CDR2 is FNYEAQ. V was pared by 5 bases and J by 2 bases, with 5 bases between. DNA of the CDR3: TGTGCCAGCAGCCACCCCACAGATACGCAGTATTTT. Residues: CASSHPTDTQYF.

This clone showed up just once. V and J are TRBV30 and TRBJ2-7; D gene uncertain. CDR1 and CDR2 (germline): GTSNPN, SVGIG (reference sequence). Deletions cut 0 bases from V and 2 bases from J, with 5 bases between. The CDR3 sequence is 12 residues long. CDR3 nucleotide sequence: TGTGCCTGGAGTGTTGCCCCCTACGAGCAGTACTTC. This encodes CAWSVAPYEQYF.

The V gene is TRBV28, the J gene TRBJ2-1; 11 bases align to TRBD2. Germline V gives CDR1 MDHEN, CDR2 SYDVKM. This CDR3 contains 17 residues. The CDR3 is CALSGLAGGSSYNEQFF. CDR3 bases: TGTGCTCTATCGGGGCTAGCGGGGGGAAGCTCCTACAATGAGCAGTTCTTC.

The J gene is TRBJ2-2, the V gene TRBV21-1; whether TRBD2, the table's D call, matches the DNA was not checked. TRBV21-1 is marked as a pseudogene. The CDR3 spans 18 residues. CDR3 sequence: CASSKAGGGLLNTGELFF. CDR3 nucleotides: TGTGCCAGCAGCAAAGCTGGGGGAGGGCTACTGAACACCGGGGAGCTGTTTTTT.

The genes are TRBV5-6 and TRBJ1-6; the D gene is possibly TRBD1 (5 bases). The germline CDR1 and CDR2 sequences are SGHDT and YYEEEE. The CDR3 covers 14 residues. V was trimmed by 5 bases and J by 9 bases, leaving 15 bases between them. The CDR3 sequence: CASRDRGAGSPLHF. The CDR3 DNA reads as TGTGCCAGCAGAGACCGCGGGGCCGGTTCACCCCTCCACTTT.

V is TRBV16 and J is TRBJ1-1; 7 bases match TRBD1. Looked up from germline, CDR1 is KGHSY and CDR2 is FQNENV. The CDR3 runs 16 residues. With 0 bases clipped from V and 1 base from J, the junction kept 5 bases outside the gene matches. The CDR3: CASSQSGTDGNTEAFF. The CDR3 nucleotides are TGTGCCAGCAGCCAATCGGGGACAGATGGGAACACTGAAGCTTTCTTT.

This chain connects TRBV4-1 to TRBJ1-5; perhaps TRBD1 as D (6 bases). The CDR3 runs 18 residues. Between the trimmed V and J ends, which lost 3 bases and 4 bases, there was a span of 22 bases. Germline V gives CDR1 MGHRA, CDR2 YSYEKL. CDR3: CASSQGGGLRDTNQPQHF. The DNA for the CDR3 is TGCGCCAGCAGCCAGGGGGGGGGACTCCGGGACACAAATCAGCCCCAGCATTTT.

CDR3 in amino acids: CASSRRQGSYEQYF. The CDR3 DNA reads TGTGCCAGCAGCCGTAGACAGGGATCCTACGAGCAGTACTTC. This rearrangement joins TRBV14 to TRBJ2-7, with 7 bases aligning to TRBD1. V was clipped by 4 bases and J by 1 base; unmatched bases: 4. The CDR3 totals 14 residues. Germline CDR1 and CDR2: SGHDN and FVKESK.

V gene TRBV2 combines with J gene TRBJ2-7, with 9 bases identical to TRBD1. The germline CDR1 and CDR2 sequences are SNHLY and FYNNEI. This CDR3 is built from 14 residues. With V trimmed by 7 bases and J by 0 bases, 4 bases remained unmatched. The CDR3 reads CASNRDRVSYEQYF. CDR3 sequence (DNA): TGTGCCAGCAACCGGGACAGGGTCTCCTACGAGCAGTACTTC.

J is TRBJ1-6 and V is TRBV28; D is possibly TRBD1 (5 bases). The CDR3 loop spans 15 amino acids. Trimming took off 2 bases at V and 5 bases at J, with 10 bases between the two ends. From germline, CDR1 is MDHEN and CDR2 SYDVKM. DNA for the CDR3: TGTGCCAGCAGTTTACGGGGGAGGAATAATTCACCCCTCCACTTT. Amino acids: CASSLRGRNNSPLHF.

This chain uses TRBV4-2 with TRBJ2-5; 10 positions match TRBD1. CDR1 LGHNA and CDR2 YNFKEQ come from the germline V gene. V dropped 8 bases and J dropped 5; count of bases not matched to a gene: 5. The CDR3 contains 13 residues. The DNA of the CDR3 is TGTGCCAGCGGGACAGGGGCCTCGGAGACCCAGTACTTC. Translating it yields CASGTGASETQYF.

The V call is TRBV4-1, the J call TRBJ2-5, with 12 positions matching TRBD2. CDR3 length equals 16 residues. The ends lost 2 bases at V and 3 bases at J; junction bases unmatched: 4. Per germline, CDR1 MGHRA and CDR2 YSYEKL. The CDR3 region is CASSQLGLAGKETQYF. CDR3 in DNA: TGCGCCAGCAGCCAACTTGGACTAGCGGGGAAAGAGACCCAGTACTTC.

The chain carries TRBV6-1 and TRBJ1-2, with D unresolved. The CDR3 is made up of 13 amino acids. Germline V gives CDR1 MNHNS, CDR2 SASEGT. The V end was cut by 8 bases, the J end by 0 bases, with 10 bases between. CDR3 nucleotide sequence: TGTGCCAGCTCCCGGCTTACTAACTATGGCTACACCTTC. Translation: CASSRLTNYGYTF.

This clone was observed a handful of times. This chain uses TRBV6-1 with TRBJ1-2, with TRBD1 as a possible D gene (5 bases). CDR3 size: 15 residues. Trimming cost V 0 bases and J 8 bases, with 16 bases left between them. Germline-derived CDR1 and CDR2 are MNHNS and SASEGT. CDR3 DNA: TGTGCCAGCAGTGAAGCTATCGGGACGGCCAAAGGCTACACCTTC. Protein product: CASSEAIGTAKGYTF.

This clone was recorded only once. This chain links TRBV30 with TRBJ2-2, with D perhaps matching TRBD1 (6 bases). This CDR3 comprises 13 residues. V was pared by 3 bases and J by 5 bases, with 10 bases between. The germline V gene encodes CDR1 GTSNPN and CDR2 SVGIG (reference sequence). CDR3 protein: CAWRQGNTGELFF. CDR3 nucleotides: TGTGCCTGGAGACAGGGAAATACCGGGGAGCTGTTTTTT. Using reference TRBV30 and TRBJ2-2 for the parts outside the CDR3, the full variable domain is SQTIHQWPATLVQPVGSPLSLECTVEGTSNPNLYWYRQAAGRGLQLLFYSVGIGQISSEVPQNLSASRPQDRQFILSSKKLLLSDSGFYLCAWRQGNTGELFFGEGSRLTVL.

CDR3 DNA: TGTGCCAGCAGCTCCAGCCTAGCGGGAGAGCGGGAGACCCAGTACTTC. Protein product: CASSSSLAGERETQYF. The V gene is TRBV7-9, the J gene TRBJ2-5; 10 bases match TRBD2. This CDR3 spans 16 amino acids. V gave up 4 bases and J gave up 5 bases; unmatched junction bases: 10. Germline lookup yields CDR1 SEHNR and CDR2 FQNEAQ (reference sequence).

This chain joins TRBV5-6 and TRBJ2-1, with 7 bases that match TRBD2. J lost 3 bases, V lost 4 bases, and 7 bases had no gene match. Germline loops: CDR1 SGHDT, CDR2 YYEEEE. The CDR3 consists of 15 residues. The CDR3 coding sequence is TGTGCCAGCAGCCTATATGGCGGGGGCTACAATGAGCAGTTCTTC. It is translated as CASSLYGGGYNEQFF.

The chain couples TRBV2 to TRBJ1-6; D is perhaps TRBD1 (6 bases). Trimming cost V 6 bases and J 14 bases, with 20 bases left between them. CDR1 and CDR2 (germline): SNHLY, FYNNEI. CDR3 length: 14 amino acids. DNA of the CDR3: TGTGCCAGCAGACCCAGGGGTCCGGATTTATCCCTCCACTTT. Amino acids: CASRPRGPDLSLHF.

V is TRBV6-5 and J is TRBJ2-2; the D gene could be TRBD1 or TRBD2 (6 bases each). The length of the CDR3 is 14 residues. Trimming left V 5 bases short and J 6 bases short, with 13 bases between. Germline V gene lookup returns CDR1 MNHEY and CDR2 SVGAGI. DNA for the CDR3: TGTGCCAGCAGTCTCACGAGGGGGGCCGGGGAGCTGTTTTTT. Amino acids: CASSLTRGAGELFF.

There are a few counts of this clone. The J gene is TRBJ2-7, the V gene TRBV4-1, with D possibly being TRBD1 or TRBD2 (5 bases each). Germline V gene data show CDR1 as MGHRA and CDR2 as YSYEKL. Trimming took off 2 bases at V and 4 bases at J, with 12 bases between the two ends. The CDR3 loop spans 14 amino acids. CDR3 loop: CASSQLGRGYEQYF. DNA for the CDR3: TGCGCCAGCAGCCAACTGGGACGGGGATACGAGCAGTACTTC.